This T cell receptor beta chain is from a study of identical twins. CDR3 length: 15 residues. Germline values: CDR1 MNHEY, CDR2 SVGEGT. V was pared by 9 bases and J by 0 bases, with 14 bases between. Points from the study as a whole: Models underestimated TCR alpha sharing (out-of-frame) in monozygotic twins. Weaker excess twin sharing was observed in beta out-of-frame sequences.

With regard to this clonotype: Its antigen is unknown.

TCRdb used MiXCR to reprocess the 5' RACE reads, holding one entry per CDR3 protein. The data contain more than 650,000 distinct CDR3 sequences, 5.5% to 7.5% of them singletons. The genes are TRBV6-2 or TRBV6-3 and TRBJ2-2, with D perhaps TRBD1 (6 bases). Sequencing was done on a sample of naive T cells sorted from blood. The source of this sequence is a man between 18 and 29 years old in good health. The CDR3 DNA is TGTGCCAGTAATACAGGGTCGCCGAACACCGGGGAGCTGTTTTTT. Its protein product is CASNTGSPNTGELFF.